Below, 30 T cell receptor beta chains from the same sample are listed, as sequenced in a study of T cell responses to AZD1222 COVID-19 vaccine. Clones were sequenced by immunoSEQ multiplex PCR, and TCRdb holds only the in-frame ones, with some missing. This sample has about 83,000 clones, with 88% found just once. The sample consisted of peripheral blood, taken on day 0 of MenACWY control vaccination. Every receptor here comes from an adult in good health.

The rearrangement links TRBV7-9 to TRBJ2-2; D unclear. CDR1 is SEHNR and CDR2 is FQNEAQ in the germline V gene (reference sequence). Trimming shortened V by 5 bases and J by 4 bases, and 17 bases separated the two germline ends. This CDR3 region has 16 residues. This chain's CDR3 is CASSLSEAGATGELFF. CDR3 DNA sequence: TGTGCCAGCAGCCTATCCGAAGCCGGAGCCACCGGGGAGCTGTTTTTT.

This clone came up a few times. The chain joins TRBV21-1 to TRBJ1-5. TRBV21-1 has pseudogene status. This CDR3 is 16 amino acids long. The CDR3 nucleotides are TGTGCCAGCAGCCCCTACGGAGGGCTACTTAATCAGCCCCAGCATTTT. Amino acids: CASSPYGGLLNQPQHF.

The V call is TRBV3-1 (or the pseudogene TRBV3-2), the J call TRBJ2-3; 9 bases agree with TRBD2. Germline V lookup: CDR1 LGHDT, CDR2 YNNKEL (reference sequence). Trimming took 0 bases from V and 6 from J; bases not matched to a gene: 16. The CDR3 loop spans 19 amino acids. The CDR3 DNA reads TGTGCCAGCAGCCAAGATTCGGGGGGACTAGCTCCCGAGTTGGATACGCAGTATTTT. This translates into CASSQDSGGLAPELDTQYF.

The V and J genes are TRBV6-2 or TRBV6-3 and TRBJ1-5, with unresolved D. V lost 5 bases and J 1 base, leaving 6 bases between the germline ends. CDR3 size: 13 residues. Germline V gives CDR1 MNHEY, CDR2 SVGEGT. CDR3 amino acids: CASSDVSNQPQHF. The CDR3 nucleotides are TGTGCCAGCAGTGATGTAAGCAATCAGCCCCAGCATTTT.

The rearrangement links TRBV28 to TRBJ1-5; 8 nucleotides align to TRBD1. The CDR3 runs to 14 residues. Trimming cost V 7 bases and J 5 bases; bases outside gene matches: 7. The germline gives CDR1 MDHEN, CDR2 SYDVKM. The chain's CDR3 is CASKRGTGHQPQHF. The CDR3 bases are TGTGCCAGCAAGAGAGGGACAGGACATCAGCCCCAGCATTTT.

Only a few counts were recorded for this clone. This sequence joins TRBV15 and TRBJ1-2; possible D gene TRBD1, 5 bases. CDR1 and CDR2 from the germline V gene are LNHNV and YYDKDF (reference sequence). Trimming left V 7 bases short and J 1 base short, with 7 bases between. The CDR3 runs to 12 residues. The CDR3 loop reads CATTRDNYGYTF. Here the CDR3 DNA reads TGTGCCACCACCAGGGATAACTATGGCTACACCTTC.

The chain employs TRBV5-4 and TRBJ2-3, with 7 bases that match TRBD1. V trimming: 2 bases; J trimming: 2 bases; junction bases outside the gene matches: 8. This CDR3 is 16 amino acids long. CDR1 is SGHNT and CDR2 is YYREEE in the germline V gene (reference sequence). DNA for the CDR3: TGTGCCAGCAGCTTTGGGGCAGGGACAGTCACAGATACGCAGTATTTT. Encoded protein: CASSFGAGTVTDTQYF.

V usage is TRBV5-5 and J usage is TRBJ2-1, with 8 bases lining up with TRBD1. Per the germline V gene, CDR1 is SGHKS and CDR2 is YYEKEE (reference sequence). V lost 2 bases, J lost 0 bases, and 1 base stayed unmatched. This CDR3 is built from 15 residues. In nucleotides, the CDR3 is TGTGCCAGCAGCTTAACAGGGGGCTCCTACAATGAGCAGTTCTTC. Its translation: CASSLTGGSYNEQFF.

The V and J genes are TRBV7-2 and TRBJ1-6; 7 nucleotides agree with TRBD1. J lost 7 bases, V lost 3 bases, and 6 bases had no gene match. CDR3 length: 15 residues. CDR1 is SGHTA and CDR2 is FQGNSA in the germline V gene. The CDR3 sequence is CASSFRDRDNSPLHF. The DNA of the CDR3 is TGTGCCAGCAGCTTCCGGGACAGAGACAATTCACCCCTCCACTTT.

This chain connects TRBV10-1 to TRBJ2-3; 7 bases fit TRBD1. V lost 8 bases to trimming and J lost 2 bases; unmatched junction nucleotides: 10. The germline gives CDR1 WNHNN, CDR2 SYGVQD (reference sequence). CDR3 length equals 15 residues. The CDR3 sequence: CASGSGTADTDTQYF. The DNA of the CDR3 is TGCGCCAGCGGATCCGGGACAGCGGACACAGATACGCAGTATTTT.

This clone was detected only a few times. The J gene is TRBJ2-7, the V gene TRBV5-4; tentative D call: TRBD2 (7 bases). With 0 bases removed from V and 2 bases from J, the gap between germline ends came to 12 bases. The germline V gene has CDR1 SGHNT and CDR2 YYREEE (reference sequence). This CDR3 has 15 residues. The CDR3, as DNA: TGTGCCAGCAGCTTGGACGGGGGGCTTACCTACGAGCAGTACTTC. Its protein product is CASSLDGGLTYEQYF.

The chain carries TRBV7-9 and TRBJ1-5; D might be TRBD1 (6 bases). This CDR3 has 13 amino acids. Germline V lookup: CDR1 SEHNR, CDR2 FQNEAQ (reference sequence). Trimming took 5 bases from V and 7 from J, leaving 12 bases between them. The CDR3 DNA sequence: TGTGCCAGCAGCCCTAAGCAGGGGCAGCCCCAGCATTTT. It translates to CASSPKQGQPQHF.

This clone showed up just a few times. The chain recombines TRBV7-9 with TRBJ2-7; 8 bases map to TRBD1. With V trimmed by 3 bases and J by 6 bases, 1 base remained unmatched. CDR1 is SEHNR and CDR2 is FQNEAQ in the germline V gene (reference sequence). The CDR3 consists of 12 residues. The CDR3 nucleotides are TGTGCCAGCAGCTTGGACAGGGCCGAGCAGTACTTC. Protein: CASSLDRAEQYF.

The chain carries TRBV21-1 and TRBJ2-7; the DNA was not compared with TRBD2, the D call given in the table. TRBV21-1 is designated a pseudogene. The CDR3 is 18 residues long. The CDR3: CASSIPGGEGTDSYEQYF. As DNA, the CDR3 is TGTGCCAGCAGCATCCCCGGGGGGGAAGGGACTGATTCGTACGAGCAGTACTTC.

This chain joins TRBV7-2 and TRBJ1-2; TRBD1 agrees at 8 bases. The germline gives CDR1 SGHTA, CDR2 FQGNSA. This CDR3 region has 15 residues. V lost 2 bases and J lost 5; bases outside the gene matches: 7. The CDR3 is CASSLLIGQGYGYTF. The CDR3 nucleotides are TGTGCCAGCAGCTTATTGATCGGACAGGGATATGGCTACACCTTC.

The chain uses TRBV6-5 and TRBJ1-6, with D tentatively TRBD1 (5 bases). Trimming cost V 0 bases and J 10 bases, with 16 bases left between them. In germline, CDR1 is MNHEY, CDR2 SVGAGI. This CDR3 has 16 amino acids. CDR3 DNA: TGTGCCAGCAGTTACTCGATCGGGGGTCCGGGATCACCCCTCCACTTT. As protein: CASSYSIGGPGSPLHF.

V gene TRBV20-1 combines with J gene TRBJ2-1, with D maybe TRBD2 (6 bases). V gave up 3 bases and J gave up 10 bases, with 13 bases separating them. The length of the CDR3 is 12 residues. Germline assignment: CDR1 DFQATT and CDR2 SNEGSKA (reference sequence). Here the CDR3 DNA reads TGCAGTGCTAGTAACTCAGCGGGCGAGCAGTTCTTC. Translating gives CSASNSAGEQFF.

In DNA form, the CDR3 reads TGCGCCAGCAGCCGACAGGGGACTAGCACAGATACGCAGTATTTT. As protein: CASSRQGTSTDTQYF. The rearrangement links TRBV5-1 to TRBJ2-3, with 8 nucleotides matching TRBD1. In germline, CDR1 is SGHRS, CDR2 YFSETQ. The CDR3 totals 15 residues. V dropped 4 bases and J dropped 0; count of bases not matched to a gene: 4. The variable domain in full, with the rest retrieved from reference TRBV5-1 and TRBJ2-3, is KAGVTQTPRYLIKTRGQQVTLSCSPISGHRSVSWYQQTPGQGLQFLFEYFSETQRNKGNFPGRFSGRQFSNSRSEMNVSTLELGDSALYLCASSRQGTSTDTQYFGPGTRLTVL.

This rearrangement joins TRBV4-3 to TRBJ2-3, with D unclear. From germline, CDR1 is LGHNA and CDR2 YSLEER. The V gene lost 0 bases and the J gene lost 0 bases, with 13 bases spanning the gap. The CDR3 runs to 17 residues. DNA of the CDR3: TGCGCCAGCAGCCAAGATTGGTACCCTCAGAGCACAGATACGCAGTATTTT. It specifies CASSQDWYPQSTDTQYF.

The chain is built from TRBV5-1 and TRBJ2-2, with 8 positions matching TRBD1. J was trimmed by 2 bases and V by 4 bases; bases with no gene match: 4. From germline, CDR1 is SGHRS and CDR2 YFSETQ. This CDR3 has 15 amino acids. In DNA form, the CDR3 reads TGCGCCAGCAGCATGGGACAGGAAAACACCGGGGAGCTGTTTTTT. It encodes CASSMGQENTGELFF.

The chain recombines TRBV9 with TRBJ1-4; no reliable D call. Germline V lookup: CDR1 SGDLS, CDR2 YYNGEE. The CDR3 extends over 15 amino acids. The ends were cut back, 4 bases at V and 3 bases at J, with 13 bases in the middle. This chain's CDR3 is CASSTSWGANEKLFF. CDR3 nucleotides: TGTGCCAGCAGCACAAGCTGGGGAGCTAATGAAAAACTGTTTTTT. Full variable domain (missing parts from reference TRBV9 and TRBJ1-4): DSGVTQTPKHLITATGQRVTLRCSPRSGDLSVYWYQQSLDQGLQFLIQYYNGEERAKGNILERFSAQQFPDLHSELNLSSLELGDSALYFCASSTSWGANEKLFFGSGTQLSVL.

This clone was observed once. The gene calls are TRBV29-1 and TRBJ2-5, with D hard to call. Trimming shortened V by 2 bases and J by 4 bases, and 14 bases separated the two germline ends. CDR1 and CDR2 from the germline V gene are SQVTM and ANQGSEA. This CDR3 is built from 14 residues. In DNA form, the CDR3 reads TGCAGCGTTGAACCGACACCCTCTGGAGAGACCCAGTACTTC. This encodes CSVEPTPSGETQYF. The full variable domain, in which reference TRBV29-1 and TRBJ2-5 provide the parts outside the CDR3, is SAVISQKPSRDICQRGTSLTIQCQVDSQVTMMFWYRQQPGQSLTLIATANQGSEATYESGFVIDKFPISRPNLTFSTLTVSNMSPEDSSIYLCSVEPTPSGETQYFGPGTRLLVL.

The chain is built from TRBV30 and TRBJ2-5; 10 nucleotides agree with TRBD2. Germline assignment: CDR1 GTSNPN and CDR2 SVGIG (reference sequence). The J segment lost 2 bases and the V segment lost 2 bases, leaving 5 bases of the junction unmatched. The CDR3 is made up of 15 amino acids. The CDR3 loop is CAWSKGLALQETQYF. CDR3 sequence (DNA): TGTGCCTGGAGTAAGGGACTAGCGCTACAAGAGACCCAGTACTTC.

The chain carries TRBV6-2 or TRBV6-3 and TRBJ1-1; D remains ambiguous. V was trimmed by 6 bases and J by 0 bases, leaving 8 bases between them. The CDR3 length is 13 residues. Germline-derived CDR1 and CDR2 are MNHEY and SVGEGT. The CDR3 loop reads CASSPLMNTEAFF. The CDR3 nucleotides read TGTGCCAGCAGCCCCCTTATGAACACTGAAGCTTTCTTT.

The rearrangement links TRBV20-1 to TRBJ1-1; unclear D gene. The CDR3 totals 13 residues. V was clipped by 3 bases and J by 3 bases, with 11 bases between them. Germline V lookup: CDR1 DFQATT, CDR2 SNEGSKA (reference sequence). CDR3 protein: CSASAGRDTEAFF. The CDR3 DNA sequence: TGCAGTGCTAGTGCGGGGAGGGACACTGAAGCTTTCTTT.

The chain combines TRBV28 with TRBJ1-3; 7 nucleotides align to TRBD1. The length of the CDR3 is 13 residues. Germline-derived CDR1 and CDR2 are MDHEN and SYDVKM. J lost 5 bases, V lost 5 bases, and 3 bases had no gene match. CDR3 DNA: TGTGCCAGCAGTACAGGGGTTAGAAACACCATATATTTT. This sequence encodes CASSTGVRNTIYF. The full variable domain, its missing parts supplied by reference TRBV28 and TRBJ1-3, is DVKVTQSSRYLVKRTGEKVFLECVQDMDHENMFWYRQDPGLGLRLIYFSYDVKMKEKGDIPEGYSVSREKKERFSLILESASTNQTSMYLCASSTGVRNTIYFGEGSWLTVV.

V and J are TRBV5-6 and TRBJ2-2; D gene ambiguous. The germline V gene encodes CDR1 SGHDT and CDR2 YYEEEE. V lost 5 bases and J lost 9, with 11 bases in between. There are 12 residues in the CDR3. The CDR3 reads CASSVVTRELFF. The CDR3 DNA reads TGTGCCAGCAGTGTAGTTACACGGGAGCTGTTTTTT.

This clone was counted a single time. The chain couples TRBV20-1 to TRBJ1-2; TRBD1 might be the D (6 bases). CDR3 length: 11 residues. The V end was cut by 5 bases, the J end by 4 bases, with 8 bases between. From germline, CDR1 is DFQATT and CDR2 SNEGSKA (reference sequence). Here the CDR3 reads CSARTAYGYTF. In DNA form, the CDR3 reads TGCAGTGCTCGGACAGCCTATGGCTACACCTTC.

The V call is TRBV28, the J call TRBJ2-3; D is uncertain. CDR1 is MDHEN and CDR2 is SYDVKM in the germline V gene. The ends were cut back, 4 bases at V and 8 bases at J, with 10 bases in the middle. The CDR3 consists of 12 residues. The CDR3 reads CASSSGQGTQYF. CDR3 in DNA: TGTGCCAGCAGTTCGGGCCAAGGTACGCAGTATTTT.

The chain links TRBV19 to TRBJ2-5; D perhaps matches TRBD2 (5 bases). Germline values: CDR1 LNHDA, CDR2 SQIVND (reference sequence). Trimming shortened V by 3 bases and J by 5 bases, and 10 bases separated the two germline ends. CDR3 size: 13 residues. The CDR3 DNA reads as TGTGCCAGTAGTATCAGTGGGAGTGAGACCCAGTACTTC. Its translation is CASSISGSETQYF.